A single sample gave rise to the 27 T cell receptor beta chains below, sequenced in a study of OX40 agonist ivuxolimab in advanced cancers. Produced via immunoSEQ multiplex PCR; TCRdb's table is partial and in-frame only. Among about 80,000 clones listed, 90% were seen once. The material was CD4+ or CD8+ T cells sorted from blood, obtained in a trial of the OX40 agonist ivuxolimab. These receptors all come from an adult with an advanced solid tumor such as melanoma, head and neck, liver or kidney cancer.

CDR3 loop: CASSGEGFGSYEQYF. In DNA form, the CDR3 reads TGTGCCAGCAGCGGAGAAGGGTTCGGCTCCTACGAGCAGTACTTC. The chain links TRBV9 to TRBJ2-7; unclear D gene. With 3 bases removed from V and 0 bases from J, the gap between germline ends came to 13 bases. The V gene's germline CDR1 is SGDLS and CDR2 YYNGEE. CDR3 size: 15 residues.

This clone occurred once. V usage is TRBV5-6 and J usage is TRBJ2-2; 7 positions agree with TRBD1. Germline V lookup: CDR1 SGHDT, CDR2 YYEEEE. The trim removed 4 bases at V and 7 bases at J, leaving 7 bases unmatched. This CDR3 has 14 residues. The CDR3 spells CASSRAPGGGELFF. CDR3 in DNA: TGTGCCAGCAGCAGGGCCCCAGGGGGCGGGGAGCTGTTTTTT.

The count of this clone is one. The genes are TRBV11-2 and TRBJ1-1; D perhaps matches TRBD1 (6 bases). Trimming shortened V by 4 bases and J by 2 bases, and 14 bases separated the two germline ends. The CDR3 has 15 amino acids. The germline V gene has CDR1 SGHAT and CDR2 FQNNGV. The CDR3 here is CASSSLRGQNTEAFF. The DNA of the CDR3 is TGTGCCAGCAGCTCCCTCCGGGGACAAAACACTGAAGCTTTCTTT.

The count of this clone is one. This chain joins TRBV6-1 and TRBJ2-3, with D tentatively TRBD1 (6 bases). There are 14 residues in the CDR3. Germline CDR1 is MNHNS and CDR2 is SASEGT. Trimming removed 3 bases at V and 4 bases at J, with 11 bases between. In nucleotides, the CDR3 is TGTGCCAGCAGTGACAGGGGATGGGCAGATACGCAGTATTTT. Translation: CASSDRGWADTQYF.

This rearrangement joins TRBV5-1 to TRBJ2-7, with 10 bases fitting TRBD2. The V segment lost 1 base and the J segment 3 bases; nucleotides outside the gene matches: 1. This CDR3 has 14 amino acids. Per the germline V gene, CDR1 is SGHRS and CDR2 is YFSETQ. The CDR3 is CASSLTSGIYEQYF. The DNA of the CDR3 is TGCGCCAGCAGCTTGACTAGCGGGATCTACGAGCAGTACTTC.

The CDR3 DNA follows: TGTGCCAGCAGCTTAGCTAACTATGGCTACACCTTC. Translation: CASSLANYGYTF. The chain links TRBV7-8 to TRBJ1-2, with D uncertain. Germline CDR1 and CDR2: SGHVS and FQNEAQ. The CDR3 covers 12 residues. Trimming shortened V by 0 bases and J by 1 base, and 0 bases separated the two germline ends.

This clone was observed once. The chain recombines TRBV2 with TRBJ2-5; 10 nucleotides match TRBD2. The V segment lost 7 bases and the J segment 4 bases; nucleotides outside the gene matches: 15. This CDR3 has 17 amino acids. In germline, CDR1 is SNHLY, CDR2 FYNNEI. The CDR3 region has the DNA TGTGCCAGCAAACCAAACCCCCTAGCGGGAGTACGAGAGACCCAGTACTTC. This sequence encodes CASKPNPLAGVRETQYF.

V gene TRBV6-6 combines with J gene TRBJ1-2; D gene unclear. V gave up 7 bases and J gave up 8 bases, with 11 bases separating them. There are 11 residues in the CDR3. CDR1 and CDR2 (germline): MNHNY, SVGAGI (reference sequence). For the CDR3, the DNA is TGTGCCAGCATGTCTACGGGAGGCTACACCTTC. This translates into CASMSTGGYTF.

This sequence joins TRBV19 and TRBJ2-5; 11 bases match TRBD1. The tail of the sequence fits TRBJ2-7 better, so the J call may be wrong. CDR1 and CDR2 from the germline V gene are LNHDA and SQIVND (reference sequence). This CDR3 is built from 15 residues. This CDR3 reads CASSTSGTGGYEQYF. In DNA form, the CDR3 reads TGTGCCAGTAGCACATCCGGGACAGGGGGATACGAGCAGTACTTC.

This chain links TRBV5-4 with TRBJ1-1; D gene unclear. Trimming pared 1 base from V and 5 bases from J, leaving 12 bases between. Germline CDR1 and CDR2: SGHNT and YYREEE (reference sequence). This CDR3 contains 14 residues. CDR3 sequence reads: CASSLKGLGTEAFF. The CDR3 DNA sequence: TGTGCCAGCAGCTTGAAAGGGCTAGGGACTGAAGCTTTCTTT.

J is TRBJ2-3 and V is TRBV2; 10 bases align to TRBD2. CDR3 length: 16 residues. CDR1 is SNHLY and CDR2 is FYNNEI in the germline V gene. Unmatched junction bases numbered 4, after V lost 4 bases and J lost 0 bases. CDR3 DNA sequence: TGTGCCAGCAGTGCGGTAGCGGGAGGTAGCACAGATACGCAGTATTTT. Protein: CASSAVAGGSTDTQYF.

This sequence joins TRBV10-3 and TRBJ2-1; no clear D gene. This CDR3 has 16 residues. CDR1 is ENHRY and CDR2 is SYGVKD in the germline V gene. Trimming shortened V by 0 bases and J by 2 bases, and 11 bases separated the two germline ends. CDR3 sequence (DNA): TGTGCCATCAGTGAGTCTAACCCGGGCGCCTACAATGAGCAGTTCTTC. Translating gives CAISESNPGAYNEQFF.

This chain uses TRBV5-1 with TRBJ2-1, with 12 nucleotides matching TRBD2. V dropped 0 bases and J dropped 8; count of bases not matched to a gene: 3. From germline, CDR1 is SGHRS and CDR2 YFSETQ. This CDR3 region has 15 residues. The CDR3 here is CASSLGLAGVYEQFF. Here the CDR3 DNA reads TGCGCCAGCAGCTTGGGACTAGCGGGAGTATATGAGCAGTTCTTC. Using reference TRBV5-1 and TRBJ2-1 for the parts outside the CDR3, the full variable domain is KAGVTQTPRYLIKTRGQQVTLSCSPISGHRSVSWYQQTPGQGLQFLFEYFSETQRNKGNFPGRFSGRQFSNSRSEMNVSTLELGDSALYLCASSLGLAGVYEQFFGPGTRLTVL.

J is TRBJ2-5 and V is TRBV28, with TRBD1 matching over 8 bases. The end of the DNA is better explained by TRBJ2-7, so the J call may be wrong. The CDR3 consists of 13 residues. From germline, CDR1 is MDHEN and CDR2 SYDVKM. The DNA of the CDR3 is TGTGCCAGCGGCAAGGGACAGGAATACGAGCAGTACTTC. It specifies CASGKGQEYEQYF.

The chain carries TRBV7-2 and TRBJ2-3, with no clear D. Germline-derived CDR1 and CDR2 are SGHTA and FQGNSA. This CDR3 is built from 16 residues. Trimming left V 2 bases short and J 0 bases short, with 12 bases between. The CDR3 nucleotides are TGTGCCAGCAGCTTAAGTCCGGGTCCTAGCACAGATACGCAGTATTTT. Its translation is CASSLSPGPSTDTQYF.

The chain has TRBV28 and TRBJ2-3, with 8 bases identical to TRBD2. V gave up 2 bases and J gave up 4 bases; unmatched junction bases: 5. This CDR3 is 15 amino acids long. Germline V lookup: CDR1 MDHEN, CDR2 SYDVKM. The CDR3 reads CASSLAGGRADTQYF. CDR3 sequence (DNA): TGTGCCAGCAGTTTAGCGGGAGGTAGGGCAGATACGCAGTATTTT. Together with reference TRBV28 and TRBJ2-3, the CDR3 gives the full variable domain: DVKVTQSSRYLVKRTGEKVFLECVQDMDHENMFWYRQDPGLGLRLIYFSYDVKMKEKGDIPEGYSVSREKKERFSLILESASTNQTSMYLCASSLAGGRADTQYFGPGTRLTVL.

V and J are TRBV5-1 and TRBJ2-5; 11 nucleotides agree with TRBD2. V lost 3 bases and J lost 2; bases outside the gene matches: 3. Per germline, CDR1 SGHRS and CDR2 YFSETQ. CDR3 length: 15 residues. The CDR3, as DNA: TGCGCCAGCAGCTGGGGGACTAGCGGACAAGAGACCCAGTACTTC. It specifies CASSWGTSGQETQYF.

V is TRBV7-2 and J is TRBJ2-4, with 9 bases fitting TRBD2. The J segment lost 7 bases and the V segment lost 4 bases, leaving 11 bases of the junction unmatched. The CDR3 runs 16 residues. Germline values: CDR1 SGHTA, CDR2 FQGNSA. This CDR3 is CASSSRWGLARNIQYF. In DNA, the CDR3 is TGTGCCAGCAGCTCAAGGTGGGGACTAGCTAGGAACATTCAGTACTTC.

V and J are TRBV5-1 and TRBJ2-1; 10 nucleotides line up with TRBD2. Trimming at V came to 3 bases and at J to 0 bases, leaving 15 bases not matched to a gene. The CDR3 is made up of 20 amino acids. Per germline, CDR1 SGHRS and CDR2 YFSETQ. Here the CDR3 DNA reads TGCGCCAGCAGCTACCTAGCGGGAGCCCCATCCGGGCTCTCCTACAATGAGCAGTTCTTC. Encoded protein: CASSYLAGAPSGLSYNEQFF.

Of note for this clone: One end of the junction does not line up with germline, which may come from a read error. The V gene is TRBV7-8, the J gene TRBJ2-3; 11 bases line up with TRBD2. The length of the CDR3 is 12 residues. CDR1 SGHVS and CDR2 FQNEAQ come from the germline V gene. The CDR3 region has the DNA TGCACTAGCGGGGGAGGCACAGATACGCAGTATTTT. Protein sequence: CTSGGGTDTQYF.

This CDR3 is CASSFTSTLGEKLFF. CDR3 coding DNA: TGTGCCAGCAGCTTTACCTCCACCTTGGGTGAAAAACTGTTTTTT. The chain has TRBV7-2 and TRBJ1-4; D is uncertain. Trimming left V 3 bases short and J 7 bases short, with 15 bases between. Germline V gene lookup returns CDR1 SGHTA and CDR2 FQGNSA. The CDR3 runs to 15 residues.

This sequence joins TRBV23-1 and TRBJ2-4, with D perhaps given as TRBD1 or TRBD2 (7 bases each). TRBV23-1 is filed as an ORF, its function uncertain. V lost 0 bases and J 7 bases, leaving 16 bases between the germline ends. This CDR3 contains 16 residues. Written as DNA, the CDR3 is TGCGCCAGCAGTCAATCGGGCGACAGGGAGGGGAACATTCAGTACTTC. Residues: CASSQSGDREGNIQYF.

This clone was observed a single time. This chain links TRBV5-1 with TRBJ2-6; 7 bases align to TRBD2. CDR1 is SGHRS, CDR2 YFSETQ, per germline. CDR3 length: 19 residues. J gave up 0 bases and V 0 bases, and 9 bases lay outside the gene matches. The CDR3 nucleotides read TGCGCCAGCAGCTTGGGACGGGCGGGAGACTACTCTGGGGCCAACGTCCTGACTTTC. It encodes CASSLGRAGDYSGANVLTF.

The chain has TRBV5-6 and TRBJ2-2, with D possibly TRBD2 on 6 matching bases. V was trimmed by 3 bases and J by 3 bases, leaving 12 bases between them. Germline CDR1 SGHDT, CDR2 YYEEEE. The CDR3 is 15 amino acids. CDR3: CASSSAGTYTGELFF. Here the CDR3 DNA reads TGTGCCAGCAGCTCTGCCGGGACTTACACCGGGGAGCTGTTTTTT.

CDR3 sequence: CASSQGLAGGETQYF. CDR3 DNA sequence: TGTGCCAGCAGCCAAGGACTAGCAGGAGGAGAGACCCAGTACTTC. The V gene is TRBV14, the J gene TRBJ2-5, with 7 bases aligning to TRBD2. The length of the CDR3 is 15 residues. Germline assignment: CDR1 SGHDN and CDR2 FVKESK. The junction had 6 bases not matched to a gene; V was cut back by 1 base and J by 4 bases.

The rearrangement links TRBV2 to TRBJ1-1; D gene ambiguous. Germline values: CDR1 SNHLY, CDR2 FYNNEI. The length of the CDR3 is 14 residues. Trimming removed 2 bases at V and 2 bases at J, with 9 bases between. The CDR3 loop is CASSEFGGNTEAFF. In DNA form, the CDR3 reads TGTGCCAGCAGTGAATTTGGCGGAAACACTGAAGCTTTCTTT.

This rearrangement joins TRBV9 to TRBJ2-1; TRBD1 or TRBD2 may be the D gene (5 bases each). The ends were cut back, 7 bases at V and 3 bases at J, with 14 bases in the middle. The CDR3 loop spans 14 amino acids. Germline assignment: CDR1 SGDLS and CDR2 YYNGEE. CDR3 coding DNA: TGTGCCAGCGGTTGGGGCGACTACTACAATGAGCAGTTCTTC. Residues: CASGWGDYYNEQFF.